This section outlines one T cell receptor (beta chain) sequence together with its context. Its antigen is unidentified. It was unsorted whole blood that yielded blood RNA, and germline DNA was also extracted. A sample of approximately 4 milliliters of peripheral blood was taken before surgery. This CDR3 region has 15 residues. Trimming shortened V by 0 bases and J by 0 bases, and 8 bases separated the two germline ends. Germline V CDR1 and CDR2: SGHNT, YYREEE (reference sequence). Priming with a constant-region primer yielded TCR beta cDNA from roughly 0.45 ug total RNA. Investigators got TCR beta libraries out of three nested multiplex PCR rounds, done with slightly modified ARM-PCR. Both of the initial two PCR rounds ran for approximately 11 cycles and employed TRBV1-TRBV30 forward primers alongside a C-beta reverse primer. TCRdb re-called the multiplex PCR reads with MiXCR, one entry per CDR3 protein. The sample has 150,000 to 200,000 distinct CDR3 sequences, 50% to 75% seen once.

The data were obtained in a study of tumor-infiltrating lymphocytes in primary liver carcinoma. Study-wide findings and caveats: Tumors had a top-250-clone fraction that was significantly higher than blood (p = 0.039).

Material: peripheral blood. The clonotype was recovered from a man in his forties with primary liver carcinoma and hepatitis B virus infection. V is TRBV5-4 and J is TRBJ2-3; perhaps D is TRBD1 or TRBD2 (6 bases each). DNA for the CDR3: TGTGCCAGCAGCTTGGAAGGGGGGAGCACAGATACGCAGTATTTT. Translating gives CASSLEGGSTDTQYF.